The TCR beta chain under discussion was sequenced for a study of T cells after yellow fever vaccination. A remark on this clonotype: The antigen remains undetermined.

General observations from the study: At under 97% for CD4 and roughly 87% for CD8, most primary-vaccination clones showed up again after the booster.

TCRdb re-analysed the 5' RACE reads in MiXCR, keeping a single row per CDR3 protein. The repertoire holds fewer than 500,000 distinct CDR3 sequences, with 18% as singletons. The clonotype comes from a man aged 18 to 30 who received the YFV17D yellow fever vaccine. Sequences were derived from PBMCs, sampled before the yellow fever booster vaccination.

The chain's CDR3 is CASSYYGARYNEQFF. In DNA, the CDR3 is TGTGCCAGCAGTTACTATGGGGCGCGGTACAATGAGCAGTTCTTC. The V call is TRBV6-5, the J call TRBJ2-1; D is perhaps TRBD1 (5 bases). Trimming took 1 base from V and 4 from J, leaving 11 bases between them. CDR1 and CDR2 from the germline V gene are MNHEY and SVGAGI. The CDR3 spans 15 residues.